The clone carrying this TCR beta chain was seen many times. Its cognate antigen is unknown. TCRdb re-analysed the 5' RACE reads in MiXCR, keeping a single row per CDR3 protein. The sample lists tens of thousands of distinct CDR3 sequences; around 3.5% were seen once. CDR1 SGHNT and CDR2 YYREEE come from the germline V gene (reference sequence). The J segment lost 2 bases and the V segment lost 5 bases, leaving 7 bases of the junction unmatched. The CDR3 is made up of 16 amino acids. This sample stems from a study of neurological immune-mediated disorders. Study outcomes and limitations: Whereas HTLV-1-associated myelopathy showed the most TCR clonal expansion, multiple sclerosis showed the least, with levels below those of healthy controls.

The receptor comes from a man aged 35 to 55 with multiple sclerosis. Sequencing used PBMCs. J is TRBJ2-3 and V is TRBV5-4, with TRBD2 matching 11 bases. The CDR3 sequence: CASRDSGGALTDTQYF. The DNA for the CDR3 is TGTGCCAGCAGGGATAGCGGGGGGGCACTCACAGATACGCAGTATTTT.